The next 27 T cell receptor beta chains were all read from a single sample in a study of CD8+ T cells in alopecia areata (dated by TCRdb to about 2018). The library relied on the immunoSEQ multiplex PCR assay. For TCR sequencing, RNA was extracted from every sample and reverse transcribed into cDNA to serve as template. The table comes from immuneACCESS by way of TCRdb, which keeps in-frame sequences with V and J called. Part of the clones is missing from these tables; in studies checked, under half for an unresolved V gene and the rest for unknown reasons. The sample records more than 10,000 clones, roughly three fifths of which are singletons. The ten largest clones add up to approximately 8.1% of the sample. Interpreted using the paper, the time point label stands for: baseline before oral tofacitinib. Lesional scalp punch biopsies and peripheral blood were obtained from alopecia areata patients.

The sample was skin, taken at week 0. The receptors shown here come from a human donor with alopecia areata.

J is TRBJ2-7 and V is TRBV4-1; 9 nucleotides align to TRBD2. Trimming at V came to 4 bases and at J to 4 bases, leaving 8 bases not matched to a gene. Per germline, CDR1 MGHRA and CDR2 YSYEKL. CDR3 length equals 15 residues. CDR3 in amino acids: CASSLSGSFSYEQYF. In DNA form, the CDR3 reads TGCGCCAGCAGCCTTAGCGGGAGTTTTAGTTACGAGCAGTACTTC.

This clone came up a few times. The rearrangement joins TRBV7-3 to TRBJ2-1; perhaps D is TRBD1 or TRBD2 (6 bases each). This CDR3 contains 15 residues. V was clipped by 5 bases and J by 5 bases, with 16 bases between them. Germline CDR1 SGHTA, CDR2 FQGTGA. The CDR3 bases are TGTGCCAGCAGCCCTAGAGGGGGGACCAACAATGAGCAGTTCTTC. Encoded protein: CASSPRGGTNNEQFF.

This clone was found a few times. CDR3 region: CASSQGDYNEQFF. The DNA for the CDR3 is TGTGCCAGCAGCCAAGGGGACTACAATGAGCAGTTCTTC. The genes are TRBV7-2 and TRBJ2-1; D is perhaps TRBD1 (5 bases). In germline, CDR1 is SGHTA, CDR2 FQGNSA. The CDR3 sequence is 13 residues long. Between the trimmed V and J ends, which lost 5 bases and 3 bases, there was a span of 8 bases.

The chain is built from TRBV7-9 and TRBJ1-1; 7 bases align to TRBD1. J gave up 4 bases and V 5 bases, and 13 bases lay outside the gene matches. This CDR3 comprises 16 residues. CDR1 is SEHNR, CDR2 FQNEAQ, per germline (reference sequence). CDR3 sequence reads: CASSPGGAQRGTEAFF. The CDR3, as DNA: TGTGCCAGCAGCCCAGGGGGGGCCCAAAGGGGCACTGAAGCTTTCTTT.

This clone was observed a handful of times. Being one base from a much bigger clone, this may be a read error. The chain has TRBV4-2 and TRBJ1-1; possibly TRBD1 for D (5 bases). The V end was cut by 4 bases, the J end by 8 bases, with 14 bases between. The CDR3 loop spans 13 amino acids. CDR1 and CDR2 (germline): LGHNA, YNFKEQ. The CDR3 loop reads CASSRMGGNEAFF. The CDR3, as DNA: TGTGCCAGCAGCCGTATGGGGGGTAACGAAGCTTTCTTT.

This clone was counted only a few times. The chain combines TRBV5-1 with TRBJ1-4, with D possibly TRBD1 on 5 matching bases. Germline lookup yields CDR1 SGHRS and CDR2 YFSETQ. This CDR3 has 17 amino acids. The V end was cut by 1 base, the J end by 5 bases, with 18 bases between. CDR3: CASSLRAGLDGNEKLFF. In DNA, the CDR3 is TGCGCCAGCAGCTTGCGGGCAGGGCTGGATGGGAATGAAAAACTGTTTTTT.

This clone has only a few counts. The V call is TRBV30, the J call TRBJ2-6, with a tentative D call TRBD2 (6 bases). V was shortened by 3 bases and J by 0 bases, with 9 bases between the two germline ends. The CDR3 has 15 amino acids. The germline V gene has CDR1 GTSNPN and CDR2 SVGIG (reference sequence). As DNA, the CDR3 is TGTGCCTGGAGCCACGGGGGCTCTGGGGCCAACGTCCTGACTTTC. This encodes CAWSHGGSGANVLTF.

The rearrangement links TRBV27 to TRBJ2-1; D perhaps matches TRBD2 (7 bases). Germline V lookup: CDR1 MNHEY, CDR2 SMNVEV (reference sequence). The CDR3 is made up of 15 amino acids. V was cut by 2 bases and J by 7 bases, with 15 bases left in between. The DNA of the CDR3 is TGTGCCAGCAGTTTAAGGAGGGGGGGTACGAATGAGCAGTTCTTC. Residues: CASSLRRGGTNEQFF.

The gene calls are TRBV2 and TRBJ1-1, with unresolved D. V was clipped by 3 bases and J by 1 base, with 12 bases between them. This CDR3 has 15 residues. In germline, CDR1 is SNHLY, CDR2 FYNNEI. DNA for the CDR3: TGTGCCAGCAGTGATATAGAGGGTCCGAACACTGAAGCTTTCTTT. Its protein product is CASSDIEGPNTEAFF. Full variable domain (rest looked up from reference TRBV2 and TRBJ1-1): EPEVTQTPSHQVTQMGQEVILRCVPISNHLYFYWYRQILGQKVEFLVSFYNNEISEKSEIFDDQFSVERPDGSNFTLKIRSTKLEDSAMYFCASSDIEGPNTEAFFGQGTRLTVV.

About this clone: A junction end diverges from the germline sequence, so it may reflect a read error. The chain couples TRBV27 to TRBJ2-6; D unresolved. Germline values: CDR1 MNHEY, CDR2 SMNVEV (reference sequence). CDR3 length: 14 amino acids. The CDR3 region has the DNA TGTGCCAGCGGAACGGGTAGTGGGGTCAACGTCCTGACTTTC. Translated, it gives CASGTGSGVNVLTF.

The genes are TRBV27 and TRBJ1-1; possible D gene TRBD1, 6 bases. V was trimmed by 7 bases and J by 4 bases, leaving 19 bases between them. Germline V CDR1 and CDR2: MNHEY, SMNVEV (reference sequence). This CDR3 comprises 15 residues. DNA for the CDR3: TGTGCCAGCACCTTGGGGGCAGGGGCGGTCACTGAAGCTTTCTTT. Protein product: CASTLGAGAVTEAFF.

The V and J genes are TRBV7-9 and TRBJ2-3; D is undetermined. The V gene's germline CDR1 is SEHNR and CDR2 FQNEAQ (reference sequence). The V gene lost 5 bases and the J gene lost 4 bases, with 10 bases spanning the gap. The CDR3 contains 13 residues. The CDR3 DNA is TGTGCCAGCAGCCCAAAGGGCCCAGATACGCAGTATTTT. Encoded protein: CASSPKGPDTQYF.

The chain combines TRBV29-1 with TRBJ2-1, with 10 bases fitting TRBD2. In germline, CDR1 is SQVTM, CDR2 ANQGSEA. V trimming: 8 bases; J trimming: 6 bases; junction bases outside the gene matches: 4. CDR3 length: 12 amino acids. The CDR3 loop reads CSPRTSGNEQFF. CDR3 nucleotide sequence: TGCAGCCCTCGGACTAGCGGCAATGAGCAGTTCTTC.

The chain employs TRBV2 and TRBJ1-1; D uncertain. This CDR3 has 17 amino acids. Per the germline V gene, CDR1 is SNHLY and CDR2 is FYNNEI. Trimming stripped 7 bases from V and 1 base from J, with 22 bases between. Here the CDR3 reads CASTARGGGTTNTEAFF. In nucleotides, the CDR3 is TGTGCCAGCACTGCCCGTGGAGGCGGCACCACGAACACTGAAGCTTTCTTT.

V is TRBV5-4 and J is TRBJ1-2; 8 bases align to TRBD1. CDR1 is SGHNT, CDR2 YYREEE, per germline (reference sequence). The V segment lost 1 base and the J segment 8 bases; nucleotides outside the gene matches: 4. CDR3 length equals 13 residues. The CDR3 DNA reads as TGTGCCAGCAGCTTGCAGGGGGCGGGAGGCTACACCTTC. Translating it yields CASSLQGAGGYTF.

This clone occurred a few times. This chain connects TRBV29-1 to TRBJ2-2; D may be TRBD2 (5 bases). The germline gives CDR1 SQVTM, CDR2 ANQGSEA. The CDR3 contains 13 residues. Trimming shortened V by 6 bases and J by 8 bases, and 16 bases separated the two germline ends. Written as DNA, the CDR3 is TGCAGCGTCCCGGGATACCGTGGTGGGGAGCTGTTTTTT. Encoded protein: CSVPGYRGGELFF.

J is TRBJ2-3 and V is TRBV4-2, with D tentatively TRBD2 (6 bases). V was clipped by 1 base and J by 5 bases, with 10 bases between them. Germline V gene lookup returns CDR1 LGHNA and CDR2 YNFKEQ. This CDR3 is built from 14 residues. Here the CDR3 DNA reads TGTGCCAGCAGCCAAGCGGGAGAGGTAGATACGCAGTATTTT. Amino acids: CASSQAGEVDTQYF.

The V call is TRBV6-5, the J call TRBJ2-5; 8 nucleotides match TRBD2. This CDR3 contains 15 residues. Unmatched junction bases numbered 5, after V lost 0 bases and J lost 5 bases. CDR1 MNHEY and CDR2 SVGAGI come from the germline V gene. CDR3: CASSYSSSGSETQYF. As DNA, the CDR3 is TGTGCCAGCAGTTACTCTTCCAGCGGGAGTGAGACCCAGTACTTC.

The chain uses TRBV27 and TRBJ2-5, with D perhaps TRBD1 or TRBD2 (5 bases each). The DNA end is more similar to TRBJ2-7, so the J call may be wrong. The CDR3 runs 15 residues. CDR1 and CDR2 (germline): MNHEY, SMNVEV (reference sequence). The CDR3 region has the DNA TGTGCCAGCAGTCGCGCCGGGACCGTTTCCTACGAGCAGTACTTC. Encoded protein: CASSRAGTVSYEQYF.

This clone was recorded a few times. V and J are TRBV9 and TRBJ2-3; a possible D gene is TRBD1 (5 bases). Germline loops: CDR1 SGDLS, CDR2 YYNGEE. Trimming took off 4 bases at V and 2 bases at J, with 14 bases between the two ends. The CDR3 is made up of 15 amino acids. DNA for the CDR3: TGTGCCAGCAGCAGAGACAGAGTCTTCACAGATACGCAGTATTTT. As protein: CASSRDRVFTDTQYF.

This clone was seen more than once but under ten times. The chain couples TRBV7-2 to TRBJ2-7; no firm D call. This CDR3 contains 13 residues. From germline, CDR1 is SGHTA and CDR2 FQGNSA. V shed 3 bases and J shed 6 bases, with 12 bases lying between them. CDR3 region: CASSFGSQREQYF. Written as DNA, the CDR3 is TGTGCCAGCAGCTTTGGCTCACAACGCGAGCAGTACTTC.

In its sample, this clone ranks as medium-sized. The chain uses TRBV6-1 and TRBJ2-3, with TRBD2 matching 7 bases. Germline CDR1 reads MNHNS; CDR2 reads SASEGT. The CDR3 runs to 17 residues. Trimming at V came to 2 bases and at J to 2 bases, leaving 10 bases not matched to a gene. Here the CDR3 DNA reads TGTGCCAGCAGTGAATGGGAGGGGACTCGGTACACAGATACGCAGTATTTT. Translation gives CASSEWEGTRYTDTQYF.

The genes are TRBV27 and TRBJ2-1, with 8 bases fitting TRBD2. The germline CDR1 and CDR2 sequences are MNHEY and SMNVEV (reference sequence). Trimming cost V 3 bases and J 7 bases; bases outside gene matches: 8. The CDR3 totals 15 residues. The CDR3 protein is CASSFISGRGNEQFF. CDR3 DNA: TGTGCCAGCAGTTTTATAAGCGGGAGAGGGAATGAGCAGTTCTTC.

The V and J genes are TRBV7-8 and TRBJ2-2; TRBD2 might be the D (5 bases). The germline CDR1 and CDR2 sequences are SGHVS and FQNEAQ. The CDR3 sequence is 14 residues long. The ends were cut back, 0 bases at V and 6 bases at J, with 8 bases in the middle. CDR3 nucleotide sequence: TGTGCCAGCAGCTTAGCGGGAGTTCCCGGGGAGCTGTTTTTT. Amino acid sequence: CASSLAGVPGELFF. Supplemented by reference TRBV7-8 and TRBJ2-2, the full variable domain reads GAGVSQSPRYKVAKRGQDVALRCDPISGHVSLFWYQQALGQGPEFLTYFQNEAQLDKSGLPSDRFFAERPEGSVSTLKIQRTQQEDSAVYLCASSLAGVPGELFFGEGSRLTVL.

This sequence joins TRBV6-1 and TRBJ1-6; TRBD1 is a possible D gene (6 bases). This CDR3 region has 13 residues. Trimming took off 6 bases at V and 9 bases at J, with 12 bases between the two ends. Germline V CDR1 and CDR2: MNHNS, SASEGT. CDR3 sequence: CASSSGESSPLHF. In nucleotides, the CDR3 is TGTGCCAGCAGCTCAGGGGAAAGTTCACCCCTCCACTTT.

This chain uses TRBV13 with TRBJ2-1; D call uncertain. This CDR3 spans 17 amino acids. The V gene lost 5 bases and the J gene lost 1 base, with 18 bases spanning the gap. Germline CDR1 and CDR2: PRHDT and FYEKMQ (reference sequence). The CDR3 sequence: CASSPAQWSGSYNEQFF. In DNA form, the CDR3 reads TGTGCCAGCAGCCCCGCACAGTGGTCCGGGTCCTACAATGAGCAGTTCTTC. The variable domain in full, with the rest retrieved from reference TRBV13 and TRBJ2-1, is AAGVIQSPRHLIKEKRETATLKCYPIPRHDTVYWYQQGPGQDPQFLISFYEKMQSDKGSIPDRFSAQQFSDYHSELNMSSLELGDSALYFCASSPAQWSGSYNEQFFGPGTRLTVL.

The J gene is TRBJ2-2, the V gene TRBV6-5, with 7 bases aligning to TRBD1. Losses at the gene ends were 6 bases for V and 5 bases for J; bases not matched to a gene: 3. CDR1 and CDR2 (germline): MNHEY, SVGAGI. The CDR3 totals 13 residues. CDR3 coding DNA: TGTGCCAGCAGGTTACAGGGGACCGGGGAGCTGTTTTTT. Translation gives CASRLQGTGELFF.